Included here is one T cell receptor (beta chain) sequence, with context. Produced via immunoSEQ multiplex PCR; TCRdb's table is partial and in-frame only. The sample lists about 300,000 clones, roughly 90% occurring once. CDR1 and CDR2 (germline): MNHNS, SASEGT. CDR3 length: 16 amino acids. V was clipped by 1 base and J by 4 bases, with 16 bases between them. This sample was included in a study of blood T cell repertoires in COVID-19. Sequences were obtained from peripheral blood. The chain is built from TRBV6-1 and TRBJ2-5, with a possible D match to TRBD2 (5 bases). This receptor was identified in a man between 18 and 29 years old with active or convalescent COVID-19. The DNA for the CDR3 is TGTGCCAGCAGTGAAGATCTCGTTTGGGCGGGAGAGACCCAGTACTTC. Translating gives CASSEDLVWAGETQYF.